This T cell receptor beta chain stems from a study of blood T cell repertoires in COVID-19. As for the study in general: The samples span acute and convalescent COVID-19 from the United States, Italy and Spain. Sources were T cells, B-cell-depleted T cells, or PBMCs; the material itself was cDNA or gDNA.

As processed by the authors: Researchers report that nucleated cell counts were estimated from reference gene primer amplification. Sequencing used immunoSEQ multiplex PCR; TCRdb keeps in-frame clones, though not all of them. V, J and clone size are taken as reported in that table, and D and trimming were inferred from the DNA itself. The sample carries around 63,000 clones, around 79% recorded once. The specimen sequenced was peripheral blood. The receptor comes from a human donor in a cohort sampled during active COVID-19.

Here the CDR3 DNA reads TGTGCCAGCAGTTTATTGATCCAGCGGGGTAAGAGGGAGCAGTTCTTC. Amino acids: CASSLLIQRGKREQFF. V usage is TRBV28 and J usage is TRBJ2-1; 7 positions match TRBD2. With V trimmed by 1 base and J by 10 bases, 13 bases remained unmatched. CDR1 and CDR2 (germline): MDHEN, SYDVKM. CDR3 length: 16 residues.